A selection of T cell receptor beta chains follows, all from one sample in a study of T cells in Graves' hyperthyroidism and ophthalmopathy. MiXCR, applied by TCRdb to the multiplex PCR reads, yields one record per CDR3 protein. The data contain 300,000 to 400,000 distinct CDR3 sequences, about 21% of them singletons. Sequenced material: blood. These receptors were collected from a woman aged 45-59 years with Graves' hyperthyroidism. CDR3s include the opening cysteine and the closing phenylalanine or tryptophan. The order of the fields is J gene, clone size, V gene, D gene, CDR3 protein, CDR3 DNA. A D gene is named only where the DNA matches it firmly. Clone size is shown for a subset of rows, as once, few, many or a class of expanded clone.

J: TRBJ1-2; size: -; V: TRBV2; D: -; CDR3: CASKPRDGYTF; DNA: TGTGCCAGCAAACCCCGGGATGGCTACACCTTC
J: TRBJ2-1; size: few; V: TRBV11-3; D: TRBD1; CDR3: CASSSGTAGGQFF; DNA: TGTGCCAGCAGCTCCGGGACGGCAGGGGGGCAGTTCTTC
J: TRBJ2-3; size: -; V: TRBV2; D: -; CDR3: CASGPSGTQADTQYF; DNA: TGTGCCAGCGGACCCTCCGGGACACAGGCGGATACGCAGTATTTT
J: TRBJ2-1; size: few; V: TRBV5-1; D: -; CDR3: CASISQEWEQFF; DNA: TGCGCCAGCATATCTCAGGAATGGGAGCAGTTCTTC
J: TRBJ2-3; size: -; V: TRBV24-1; D: -; CDR3: CATSGLDLDTQYF; DNA: TGTGCCACCAGTGGGCTAGACTTAGATACGCAGTATTTT
J: TRBJ1-2; size: few; V: TRBV4-2; D: -; CDR3: CASSQDVRGSNYGYTF; DNA: TGTGCCAGCAGCCAAGATGTCAGGGGATCTAACTATGGCTACACCTTC
J: TRBJ2-7; size: many; V: TRBV4-1; D: TRBD2; CDR3: CASSQGGGRTTYEQYF; DNA: TGCGCCAGCAGCCAAGGTGGCGGGAGGACCACCTACGAGCAGTACTTC
J: TRBJ2-1; size: many; V: TRBV12-3/TRBV12-4; D: -; CDR3: CASSWGVNNEQFF; DNA: TGTGCCAGCAGTTGGGGAGTGAACAATGAGCAGTTCTTC
J: TRBJ2-5; size: many; V: TRBV11-2; D: TRBD1; CDR3: CASSPAGQGMGGTQYF; DNA: TGTGCCAGCAGCCCCGCGGGACAGGGGATGGGGGGGACCCAGTACTTC
J: TRBJ2-5; size: -; V: TRBV7-8; D: TRBD2; CDR3: CASSFSGREETQYF; DNA: TGTGCCAGCAGCTTTAGCGGGAGGGAAGAGACCCAGTACTTC
J: TRBJ2-3; size: few; V: TRBV24-1; D: -; CDR3: CATSESSGASTSASYTQYF; DNA: TGTGCCACCAGTGAGTCGTCCGGGGCCTCGACGTCCGCAAGTTATACGCAGTATTTT
J: TRBJ2-1; size: many; V: TRBV5-1; D: TRBD1; CDR3: CASTRDRGRNEQFF; DNA: TGCGCCAGCACCCGGGACAGGGGTAGGAATGAGCAGTTCTTC
J: TRBJ2-1; size: many; V: TRBV12-3/TRBV12-4; D: -; CDR3: CASSQSRGSNEQFF; DNA: TGTGCCAGCAGTCAATCTCGGGGCTCCAATGAGCAGTTCTTC
J: TRBJ1-2; size: many; V: TRBV6-1; D: TRBD1; CDR3: CASTTGDNYGYTF; DNA: TGTGCCAGCACCACAGGGGACAACTATGGCTACACCTTC
J: TRBJ2-7; size: few; V: TRBV18; D: -; CDR3: CASSPRREAYEQYF; DNA: TGTGCCAGCTCACCACGGAGGGAGGCCTACGAGCAGTACTTC
J: TRBJ2-7; size: -; V: TRBV7-9; D: -; CDR3: CASSPDLGRSYEQYF; DNA: TGTGCCAGCAGCCCGGATCTTGGGAGGTCCTACGAGCAGTACTTC
J: TRBJ2-3; size: -; V: TRBV7-3; D: -; CDR3: CASSQFATTDTQYF; DNA: TGCGCCAGCAGCCAATTCGCTACCACAGATACGCAGTATTTT
J: TRBJ2-5; size: many; V: TRBV11-1; D: -; CDR3: CASSLAGWLDETQYF; DNA: TGTGCCAGCAGCTTAGCGGGTTGGCTAGACGAGACCCAGTACTTC
J: TRBJ1-5; size: few; V: TRBV15; D: -; CDR3: CATSRGGINQPQHF; DNA: TGTGCCACCAGCAGAGGGGGGATCAATCAGCCCCAGCATTTT
J: TRBJ2-7; size: -; V: TRBV5-1; D: -; CDR3: CASSSSTAAYEQYF; DNA: TGCGCCAGCAGCTCATCTACAGCGGCCTACGAGCAGTACTTC
J: TRBJ2-7; size: many; V: TRBV5-1; D: TRBD1; CDR3: CASSYGQGKSYEQYF; DNA: TGCGCCAGCAGCTATGGACAGGGGAAATCCTACGAGCAGTACTTC
J: TRBJ1-2; size: -; V: TRBV14; D: -; CDR3: CASSRGVGRGNYGYTF; DNA: TGTGCCAGCAGCCGGGGTGTCGGGAGGGGAAACTATGGCTACACCTTC
J: TRBJ1-1; size: few; V: TRBV20-1; D: -; CDR3: CSARVVYGTEAFF; DNA: TGCAGTGCTAGAGTGGTTTACGGCACTGAAGCTTTCTTT
J: TRBJ2-1; size: -; V: TRBV5-5; D: TRBD2; CDR3: CASSLDGGMSTVF; DNA: TGTGCCAGCAGCTTGGACGGGGGGATGAGCACGGTCTTC
J: TRBJ2-5; size: once; V: TRBV6-4; D: TRBD2; CDR3: CASSERASGTGTQYF; DNA: TGTGCCAGCAGTGAAAGGGCTAGCGGGACTGGGACCCAGTACTTC
J: TRBJ1-3; size: -; V: TRBV4-1; D: -; CDR3: CASSAGNTGNTIYF; DNA: TGCGCCAGCAGCGCGGGTAACACTGGAAACACCATATATTTT
J: TRBJ2-7; size: many; V: TRBV28; D: -; CDR3: CASRGWGRSYEQYF; DNA: TGTGCCAGCAGAGGATGGGGCAGATCCTACGAGCAGTACTTC